The sequence of this T cell receptor beta chain was determined in a study of Ad26.COV2.S vaccination and SARS-CoV-2 variants. Treatment specified: some 19 received Ad26.COV2.S at low or high dose, single or two shots; a few received placebo; per-sample allocation not given. At day 63 after the first vaccine or placebo injection, samples were drawn. This person who donated was an adult of 18-55 years in Boston. Produced via immunoSEQ multiplex PCR; TCRdb's table is partial and in-frame only. The table includes 300,000 to 350,000 clones, just over 85% detected once. This CDR3 region has 17 residues. Germline assignment: CDR1 GTSNPN and CDR2 SVGIG (reference sequence). V was clipped by 0 bases and J by 5 bases; unmatched bases: 13.

This receptor was taken from a person aged 18 to 59 who received the Ad26.COV2.S COVID-19 vaccine or a placebo. This material consisted of peripheral blood, taken in a trial of Ad26.COV2.S vaccine versus placebo. This chain links TRBV30 with TRBJ1-2; TRBD1 matches 9 bases. CDR3 in amino acids: CAWSVGGQGFLGYGYTF. The CDR3 DNA reads TGTGCCTGGAGTGTAGGGGGACAGGGATTTCTTGGATATGGCTACACCTTC.